What follows describes a single TCR beta chain. Its matching antigen is unknown. This specimen belongs to a study of CD8 T cells in ankylosing spondylitis. Study-wide results and caveats: Significant enrichment of disease-linked clones was reportedly seen in matched ankylosing spondylitis synovial fluid. Clones linked to disease, bearing a CD8+ phenotype, were relatively rare in peripheral blood. About 8 highly homologous variants made up a TCR beta motif that seemed to typify ankylosing spondylitis blood.

This CDR3 has 18 residues. Germline CDR1 is LGHNA and CDR2 is YSLEER. After removal of 0 bases from V and 2 bases from J, the junction contained 9 bases not matched to a gene. TCR beta libraries were made by quantitative 5'-RACE with molecular barcodes. TCRdb re-analysed the 5' RACE reads in MiXCR, keeping a single row per CDR3 protein. The table shows about 300,000 distinct CDR3 sequences, with roughly 20% occurring only once. The V gene is TRBV4-3, the J gene TRBJ2-3, with 9 bases matching TRBD1. The material sequenced was blood, either unsorted or a sorted T cell fraction (not recorded which). This receptor was taken from a female donor with ankylosing spondylitis or in good health (not recorded which). CDR3 nucleotides: TGCGCCAGCAGCCAAGATGCGGGGGACAGGGCGGACACAGATACGCAGTATTTT. Amino acids: CASSQDAGDRADTDTQYF.